Each of the 17 T cell receptor beta chains below was sequenced from the same sample in a study of blood T cell repertoires in COVID-19. TCRdb's table, derived via immunoSEQ multiplex PCR, lists solely in-frame clones and lacks some. The table records 250,000 or so clones, over 70% of them present only once. The sample comprised PBMCs or T cells enriched from blood (not recorded which). These receptors were collected from a woman in her thirties or forties who had been exposed to COVID-19.

The chain has TRBV5-1 and TRBJ1-6; 11 positions agree with TRBD1. The CDR3 totals 16 residues. V lost 1 base and J lost 9; bases outside the gene matches: 6. The germline V gene encodes CDR1 SGHRS and CDR2 YFSETQ. The CDR3 region has the DNA TGCGCCAGCAGCTTGCGGTCCGGACAGGGGGCTTCACCCCTCCACTTT. Amino acid sequence: CASSLRSGQGASPLHF. The variable domain in full, completed from reference TRBV5-1 and TRBJ1-6, reads KAGVTQTPRYLIKTRGQQVTLSCSPISGHRSVSWYQQTPGQGLQFLFEYFSETQRNKGNFPGRFSGRQFSNSRSEMNVSTLELGDSALYLCASSLRSGQGASPLHFGNGTRLTVT.

V gene TRBV12-3 or TRBV12-4 combines with J gene TRBJ1-1, with 9 bases matching TRBD1. The CDR3 contains 13 residues. V shed 6 bases and J 5 bases; nucleotides not matched to a gene: 4. The CDR3 reads CASRRDRVTEAFF. The DNA of the CDR3 is TGTGCCAGCAGACGGGACAGGGTGACTGAAGCTTTCTTT.

The chain links TRBV11-2 to TRBJ2-5; 13 nucleotides agree with TRBD2. The V and J ends lost 1 base and 5 bases, in that order; junction bases with no gene match: 4. CDR3 length equals 16 residues. The germline V gene has CDR1 SGHAT and CDR2 FQNNGV. CDR3 in amino acids: CASSLVTSGGAETQYF. CDR3 nucleotide sequence: TGTGCCAGCAGCTTAGTAACTAGCGGGGGGGCTGAGACCCAGTACTTC.

This clone was found once. The chain carries TRBV2 and TRBJ1-2; 10 bases line up with TRBD1. CDR3 size: 12 residues. Germline V gene sequence: CDR1 SNHLY, CDR2 FYNNEI. The CDR3 spells CALTGGNYGYTF. Written as DNA, the CDR3 is TGTGCGTTGACAGGGGGCAACTATGGCTACACCTTC.

The J gene is TRBJ2-3, the V gene TRBV18; D unresolved. Germline V gene sequence: CDR1 KGHSH, CDR2 LQKENI. The V and J ends lost 5 bases and 2 bases respectively, with 14 bases between them. The CDR3 totals 15 residues. The CDR3 sequence is CASSATAYYTDTQYF. In DNA, the CDR3 is TGTGCCAGCTCAGCGACCGCTTACTACACAGATACGCAGTATTTT.

This sequence joins TRBV10-3 and TRBJ2-1, with D maybe TRBD2 (7 bases). V gave up 10 bases and J gave up 0 bases, with 13 bases separating them. CDR1 is ENHRY and CDR2 is SYGVKD in the germline V gene. This CDR3 has 14 amino acids. The CDR3 spells CATGEGFSYNEQFF. The CDR3 region has the DNA TGTGCCACAGGGGAGGGCTTCTCCTACAATGAGCAGTTCTTC.

This rearrangement joins TRBV13 to TRBJ2-2; D is perhaps TRBD2 (5 bases). From germline, CDR1 is PRHDT and CDR2 FYEKMQ (reference sequence). Trimming removed 5 bases at V and 7 bases at J, with 8 bases between. The CDR3 is made up of 12 amino acids. The CDR3 protein is CASSRGVGELFF. The CDR3, as DNA: TGTGCCAGCAGCCGGGGAGTCGGGGAGCTGTTTTTT.

The chain couples TRBV10-3 to TRBJ2-4; D call uncertain. The CDR3 covers 11 residues. Germline V lookup: CDR1 ENHRY, CDR2 SYGVKD. V lost 10 bases to trimming and J lost 5 bases, with 9 bases between them. The CDR3 nucleotides are TGTGCCACCCGGTTGGAAAACATTCAGTACTTC. Protein sequence: CATRLENIQYF.

Only one count was recorded for this clone. V and J are TRBV11-2 and TRBJ2-5; no clear D. V was cut by 4 bases and J by 4 bases, with 4 bases left in between. The CDR3 has 11 residues. Germline V gene data show CDR1 as SGHAT and CDR2 as FQNNGV. The CDR3 DNA is TGTGCCAGCAGCTCCAGAGAGACCCAGTACTTC. Amino acids: CASSSRETQYF.

This rearrangement joins TRBV6-1 to TRBJ2-3; no clear D. V shed 0 bases and J shed 1 base, with 8 bases lying between them. Per germline, CDR1 MNHNS and CDR2 SASEGT. The CDR3 is 15 residues long. CDR3 nucleotides: TGTGCCAGCAGTGAAGCGCTTCAGGGCACAGATACGCAGTATTTT. It codes for CASSEALQGTDTQYF.

The V and J genes are TRBV9 and TRBJ1-5; D not resolved. The CDR3 runs to 15 residues. CDR1 is SGDLS and CDR2 is YYNGEE in the germline V gene. V lost 4 bases and J lost 5, with 16 bases in between. CDR3 in DNA: TGTGCCAGCAGCTCAGGCCCCGATCGGCATCAGCCCCAGCATTTT. This codes for CASSSGPDRHQPQHF.

The chain links TRBV2 to TRBJ1-1; TRBD1 matches 10 bases. V dropped 10 bases and J dropped 8; count of bases not matched to a gene: 13. CDR1 is SNHLY, CDR2 FYNNEI, per germline. CDR3 length: 14 residues. CDR3 bases: TGTGCCACCGGGCCGAGACAGGGGGCGAGGGAAGCTTTCTTT. It yields the protein CATGPRQGAREAFF.

The chain has TRBV27 and TRBJ2-7; TRBD2 is a possible D gene (6 bases). The CDR3 covers 14 residues. V dropped 5 bases and J dropped 5 bases, with 16 bases sitting between them. Germline values: CDR1 MNHEY, CDR2 SMNVEV (reference sequence). The CDR3 DNA sequence: TGTGCCAGCAGTCCATCCTTTTGGGGGGACGAGCAGTACTTC. This encodes CASSPSFWGDEQYF.

The V and J genes are TRBV13 and TRBJ1-1, with 8 bases aligning to TRBD1. CDR3 length equals 17 residues. The V gene's germline CDR1 is PRHDT and CDR2 FYEKMQ (reference sequence). V trimming: 4 bases; J trimming: 1 base; junction bases outside the gene matches: 11. The chain's CDR3 is CASSSRQGWVGNTEAFF. CDR3 coding DNA: TGTGCCAGCAGCTCCCGACAGGGGTGGGTTGGGAACACTGAAGCTTTCTTT.

The chain joins TRBV3-1 (or the pseudogene TRBV3-2) to TRBJ1-1; D gene uncertain. CDR1 and CDR2 from the germline V gene are LGHDT and YNNKEL (reference sequence). This CDR3 contains 13 residues. Trimming left V 5 bases short and J 4 bases short, with 11 bases between. The CDR3 DNA follows: TGTGCCAGCAGCTTCCGCGGTGGCACTGAAGCTTTCTTT. Amino acid sequence: CASSFRGGTEAFF.

CDR3 bases: TGTGCCAGCAGCGTGACGGGGATGAATCAGCCCCAGCATTTT. It encodes CASSVTGMNQPQHF. J is TRBJ1-5 and V is TRBV14; D is unresolved. The CDR3 runs to 14 residues. V lost 5 bases and J lost 4, with 12 bases in between. Per germline, CDR1 SGHDN and CDR2 FVKESK.

As to this clone: One end of the junction does not line up with germline, which may come from a read error. This chain joins TRBV5-1 and TRBJ2-1; D uncertain. This CDR3 is built from 16 residues. From germline, CDR1 is SGHRS and CDR2 YFSETQ. The CDR3 protein is CASSSLARPSYNEQFF. The CDR3 nucleotides read TGTGCCAGCAGCTCTCTCGCGCGTCCCTCCTACAATGAGCAGTTCTTC.